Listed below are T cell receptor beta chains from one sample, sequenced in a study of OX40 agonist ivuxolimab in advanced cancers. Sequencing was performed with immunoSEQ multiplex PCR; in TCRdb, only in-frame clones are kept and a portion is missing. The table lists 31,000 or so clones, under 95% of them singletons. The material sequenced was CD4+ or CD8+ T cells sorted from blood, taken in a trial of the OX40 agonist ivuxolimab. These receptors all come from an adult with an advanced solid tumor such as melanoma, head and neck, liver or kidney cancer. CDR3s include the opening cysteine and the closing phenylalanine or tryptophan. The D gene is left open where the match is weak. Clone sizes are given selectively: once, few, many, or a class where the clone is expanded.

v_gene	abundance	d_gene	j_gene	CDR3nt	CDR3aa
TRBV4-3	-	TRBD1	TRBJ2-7	TGCGCCAGCAGCCAGGGACAGGGGGCGTACGAGCAGTACTTC	CASSQGQGAYEQYF
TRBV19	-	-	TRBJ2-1	TGTGCCAGTAGTATTAAAGATCTCTCCTACAATGAGCAGTTCTTC	CASSIKDLSYNEQFF
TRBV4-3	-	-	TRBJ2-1	TGCGCCAGCAGCCAAGATGGGCGGGCGATCTACAATGAGCAGTTCTTC	CASSQDGRAIYNEQFF
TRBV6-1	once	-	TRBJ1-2	TGTGCCAGCAGTGAAACCGGGATCTATGGCTACACCTTC	CASSETGIYGYTF
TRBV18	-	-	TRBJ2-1	-	CASWDFGNEQFF
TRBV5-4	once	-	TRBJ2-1	TGTGCCAGCAGCCACAGACAGGAAATATCTAATGAGCAGTTCTTC	CASSHRQEISNEQFF
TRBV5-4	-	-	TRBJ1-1	TGTGCCAGCAGCTTGAGGGGGGGAAACACTGAAGCTTTCTTT	CASSLRGGNTEAFF
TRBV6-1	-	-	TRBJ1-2	TGTGCCAGCAGTGGGCTAACTGGGGTGTCCCCGATGGGGATTTATGGCTACACCTTC	CASSGLTGVSPMGIYGYTF
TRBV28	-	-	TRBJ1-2	TGTGCCAGCACAGCGAACATAGCTAACTATGGCTACACCTTC	CASTANIANYGYTF
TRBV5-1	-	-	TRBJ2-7	TGCGCCAGCAGCTGGGGGCAGGGGTCCACCTACGAGCAGTACTTC	CASSWGQGSTYEQYF
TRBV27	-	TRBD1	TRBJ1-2	TGTGCCAGCAGTTTCACCGGGACAGCTCCCTATGGCTACACCTTC	CASSFTGTAPYGYTF
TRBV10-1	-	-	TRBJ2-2	TGCGCCAGCAGTGAATTTCATGACACCGGGGAGCTGTTTTTT	CASSEFHDTGELFF
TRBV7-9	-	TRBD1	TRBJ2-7	TGTGCCAGCAGCTGGGACAGGGGGTTTCACGAGCAGTACTTC	CASSWDRGFHEQYF
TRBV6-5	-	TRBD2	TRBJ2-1	TGTGCCAGCAGTGGGGGGGGCAATGAGCAGTTCTTC	CASSGGGNEQFF
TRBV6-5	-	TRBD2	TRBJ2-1	TGTGCCAGCAGCCTTAGCGGGGGGCTATTAAATGAGCAGTTCTTC	CASSLSGGLLNEQFF
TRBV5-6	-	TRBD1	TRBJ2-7	TGTGCCAGCAGCCAAGGGCCGACAGGGGTCGCCTACGAGCAGTACTTC	CASSQGPTGVAYEQYF
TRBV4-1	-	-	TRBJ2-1	TGCGCCAGCAGCCTAACCGGGACCCAGCGGGATGAGCAGTTCTTC	CASSLTGTQRDEQFF
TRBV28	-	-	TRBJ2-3	TGTGCCAGCAGTCTACAGGTTAGCACAGATACGCAGTATTTT	CASSLQVSTDTQYF
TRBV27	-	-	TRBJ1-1	TGTGCCAGCAGTTATGCAGGAAACACTGAAGCTTTCTTT	CASSYAGNTEAFF
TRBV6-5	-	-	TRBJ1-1	TGTGCCAGCAGTTACGAGTGGGGAAACACTGAAGCTTTCTTT	CASSYEWGNTEAFF
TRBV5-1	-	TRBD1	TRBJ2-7	TGCGCCAGCAGCTGGACCGGGACAGGGGGCGACGAGCAGTACTTC	CASSWTGTGGDEQYF
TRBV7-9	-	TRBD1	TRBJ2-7	TGTGCCAGCAGCTCCCTATCGACAGGGGGTCCCTACGAGCAGTACTTC	CASSSLSTGGPYEQYF
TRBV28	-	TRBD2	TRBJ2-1	TGTGCCAGCAGTTTACCTAGCGGGAGGGTAAATGAGCAGTTCTTC	CASSLPSGRVNEQFF